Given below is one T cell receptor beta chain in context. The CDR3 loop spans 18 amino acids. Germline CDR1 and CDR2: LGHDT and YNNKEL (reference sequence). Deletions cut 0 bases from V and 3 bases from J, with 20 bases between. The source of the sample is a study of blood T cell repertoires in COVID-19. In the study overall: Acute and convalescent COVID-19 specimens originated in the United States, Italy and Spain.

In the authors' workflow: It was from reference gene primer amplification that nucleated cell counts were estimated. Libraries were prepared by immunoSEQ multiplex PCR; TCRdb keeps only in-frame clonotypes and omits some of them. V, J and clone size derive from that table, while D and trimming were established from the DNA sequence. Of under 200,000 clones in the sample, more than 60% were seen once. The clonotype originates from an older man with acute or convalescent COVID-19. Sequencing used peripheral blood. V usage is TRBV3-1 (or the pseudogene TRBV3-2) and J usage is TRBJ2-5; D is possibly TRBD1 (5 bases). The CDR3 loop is CASSQDDNRPISEETQYF. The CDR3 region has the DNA TGTGCCAGCAGCCAAGATGACAACAGGCCGATATCAGAAGAGACCCAGTACTTC.